One TCR beta chain is described in this entry. CDR1 and CDR2 from the germline V gene are MNHEY and SVGAGI. CDR3 length equals 15 residues. The V end was cut by 6 bases, the J end by 0 bases, with 12 bases between. The sample is drawn from a study of blood T cell repertoires in COVID-19. Study-level information: The United States, Italy and Spain were the sources of the acute and convalescent COVID-19 samples. T cells, B-cell-depleted T cells, or PBMCs supplied cDNA or gDNA.

In the original workflow: From reference gene primer amplification, estimates of nucleated cell counts were derived. Produced via immunoSEQ multiplex PCR; TCRdb's table is partial and in-frame only. That table supplies the V and J calls and clone size; D and trimming were determined from the DNA. Of 90,000 to 150,000 clones listed, approximately 85% are singletons. The sequencing sample was made of peripheral blood. The chain couples TRBV6-5 to TRBJ1-3; D is undetermined. The sequence was collected from a man older than 75 with acute or convalescent COVID-19. Written as DNA, the CDR3 is TGTGCCAGCAGAACCGGACTTTTCTCTGGAAACACCATATATTTT. Its protein product is CASRTGLFSGNTIYF.